One sample yielded the 26 T cell receptor beta chains listed below, sequenced in a study of cytomegalovirus exposure and HLA in healthy donors (TCRdb year 2017). The protocol used for the library was the immunoSEQ multiplex PCR assay. For the multiplex PCR, a mixture combining 60 forward primers for TCR Vbeta segments and 13 reverse primers for TCR Jbeta segments was used. Entries here come from immuneACCESS through TCRdb and include only in-frame sequences with V and J called. Some clones fail to appear in such tables; in the studies checked, an unresolved V gene covers under half of the shortfall, and the cause of the remainder is unknown. In all, the sample holds about 160,000 clones, and around four fifths of those were seen once. The top ten clones comprise roughly 1.4% of the sample. Sequenced input: PBMCs. The receptors were sampled from a woman aged 25 to 45 in good health and CMV-seronegative.

The chain joins TRBV7-9 to TRBJ2-2, with D possibly matching TRBD1 (7 bases). The V end lost 7 bases, the J end lost 6 bases, and 9 bases lay between the germline ends. Germline CDR1 SEHNR, CDR2 FQNEAQ (reference sequence). The CDR3 contains 12 residues. CDR3 amino acids: CASTRGAGELFF. CDR3 DNA: TGTGCCAGCACCAGGGGGGCCGGGGAGCTGTTTTTT.

This chain connects TRBV7-2 to TRBJ2-1, with 10 bases aligning to TRBD2. J was trimmed by 9 bases and V by 5 bases; bases with no gene match: 16. The CDR3 runs to 17 residues. The germline gives CDR1 SGHTA, CDR2 FQGNSA. In DNA, the CDR3 is TGTGCCAGCAGCCCAACGGCCAGCGGGGGGGCACAGGGTGAGCAGTTCTTC. This sequence encodes CASSPTASGGAQGEQFF.

The count of this clone is one. The V gene is TRBV5-1, the J gene TRBJ2-3; D may be TRBD2 (6 bases). The CDR3 has 15 amino acids. V dropped 5 bases and J dropped 2 bases, with 15 bases sitting between them. Germline loops: CDR1 SGHRS, CDR2 YFSETQ. CDR3 DNA: TGCGCCAGCAGAGATGCCGCGGGGTCCACAGATACGCAGTATTTT. Translation: CASRDAAGSTDTQYF.

The rearrangement links TRBV6-1 to TRBJ1-1; TRBD1 might be the D (5 bases). The CDR3 is 14 residues long. V dropped 3 bases and J dropped 8 bases, with 16 bases sitting between them. Germline values: CDR1 MNHNS, CDR2 SASEGT. CDR3: CASSEGRATGEAFF. CDR3 DNA: TGTGCCAGCAGTGAGGGCAGGGCGACTGGGGAAGCTTTCTTT.

In its sample, this clone was seen once. This rearrangement joins TRBV9 to TRBJ1-5, with TRBD1 as a possible D gene (5 bases). Trimming stripped 3 bases from V and 7 bases from J, with 14 bases between. This CDR3 is 14 amino acids long. From germline, CDR1 is SGDLS and CDR2 YYNGEE. The CDR3 region is CASSAFLGGQPQHF. The CDR3 nucleotides are TGTGCCAGCAGCGCCTTCCTGGGGGGGCAGCCCCAGCATTTT. Full variable domain (missing parts from reference TRBV9 and TRBJ1-5): DSGVTQTPKHLITATGQRVTLRCSPRSGDLSVYWYQQSLDQGLQFLIQYYNGEERAKGNILERFSAQQFPDLHSELNLSSLELGDSALYFCASSAFLGGQPQHFGDGTRLSIL.

The V gene is TRBV19, the J gene TRBJ2-1, with 13 positions matching TRBD2. V lost 6 bases to trimming and J lost 5 bases; unmatched junction nucleotides: 10. The CDR3 length is 17 residues. CDR1 is LNHDA and CDR2 is SQIVND in the germline V gene (reference sequence). CDR3 sequence: CASRRTGTSGENNEQFF. Written as DNA, the CDR3 is TGTGCCAGTAGACGTACCGGGACTAGCGGGGAAAACAATGAGCAGTTCTTC.

The J gene is TRBJ1-1, the V gene TRBV9, with D unresolved. Trimming shortened V by 0 bases and J by 5 bases, and 8 bases separated the two germline ends. The length of the CDR3 is 13 residues. CDR1 and CDR2 from the germline V gene are SGDLS and YYNGEE. CDR3 nucleotide sequence: TGTGCCAGCAGCGTAGATCGGGTAACTGAAGCTTTCTTT. Protein product: CASSVDRVTEAFF.

The V gene is TRBV5-6, the J gene TRBJ1-5, with D possibly being TRBD1 (6 bases). V lost 4 bases and J lost 4, with 15 bases in between. The germline CDR1 and CDR2 sequences are SGHDT and YYEEEE. This CDR3 is built from 15 residues. The CDR3 DNA reads TGTGCCAGCAGCCCGGGGGGGACACTTAATCAGCCCCAGCATTTT. This gives the protein CASSPGGTLNQPQHF.

CDR3: CASSLPTGVETQYF. CDR3 DNA sequence: TGTGCCAGCAGTTTACCGACAGGGGTTGAGACCCAGTACTTC. V usage is TRBV28 and J usage is TRBJ2-5; 8 bases map to TRBD1. The CDR3 has 14 residues. The germline gives CDR1 MDHEN, CDR2 SYDVKM. Trimming removed 2 bases from V and 5 bases from J; junction bases left unmatched: 4.

The genes are TRBV4-2 and TRBJ1-5; TRBD1 matches at 11 bases. Germline V gene data show CDR1 as LGHNA and CDR2 as YNFKEQ. The trim removed 1 base at V and 0 bases at J, leaving 11 bases unmatched. The CDR3 is made up of 20 amino acids. The DNA for the CDR3 is TGTGCCAGCAGCCAAGGCGCCGGGACAGGGGGAACGTATAGCAATCAGCCCCAGCATTTT. It specifies CASSQGAGTGGTYSNQPQHF.

J is TRBJ1-3 and V is TRBV5-1; 7 bases map to TRBD1. The CDR3 spans 15 residues. The junction had 4 bases not matched to a gene; V was cut back by 1 base and J by 3 bases. Germline-derived CDR1 and CDR2 are SGHRS and YFSETQ. Written as DNA, the CDR3 is TGCGCCAGCAGCTTGACCTACAGGGGTGGAAACACCATATATTTT. Translation gives CASSLTYRGGNTIYF.

Of note for this clone: Mismatch with germline at one junction end may stem from a read error. The chain links TRBV6-1 to TRBJ2-4, with TRBD2 as a possible D gene (5 bases). Per the germline V gene, CDR1 is MNHNS and CDR2 is SASEGT. The CDR3 extends over 15 amino acids. The CDR3 bases are TGTGCCAGCAGTGAGCTACCCCTAGCCAAAAACAGTCAGTACTTC. Translating gives CASSELPLAKNSQYF.

The chain recombines TRBV5-1 with TRBJ1-2; TRBD1 matches at 10 bases. Germline trimming cut 0 bases from V and 6 bases from J; bases unmatched to any gene: 2. The CDR3 is 14 amino acids. Germline lookup yields CDR1 SGHRS and CDR2 YFSETQ. CDR3 DNA: TGCGCCAGCAGCTTGGCCGGACAGGGGGATGGCTACACCTTC. Amino acids: CASSLAGQGDGYTF.

The chain is built from TRBV27 and TRBJ1-1, with D hard to call. V was cut by 6 bases and J by 5 bases, with 16 bases left in between. The CDR3 length is 14 residues. Germline lookup yields CDR1 MNHEY and CDR2 SMNVEV (reference sequence). The CDR3 is CASSLVSVETEAFF. DNA for the CDR3: TGTGCCAGCAGCCTAGTCTCCGTAGAGACTGAAGCTTTCTTT.

This clone appeared a few times. The chain combines TRBV27 with TRBJ1-2; weak D call: TRBD1 (5 bases). The germline V and J ends were trimmed by 5 bases and 6 bases, with 13 bases remaining between them. The CDR3 contains 13 residues. Looked up from germline, CDR1 is MNHEY and CDR2 is SMNVEV (reference sequence). CDR3 region: CASSLGLAHGYTF. CDR3 sequence (DNA): TGTGCCAGCAGTCTGGGACTGGCACATGGCTACACCTTC.

The chain recombines TRBV20-1 with TRBJ2-4, with 8 bases matching TRBD2. V trimming: 5 bases; J trimming: 13 bases; junction bases outside the gene matches: 7. CDR1 is DFQATT and CDR2 is SNEGSKA in the germline V gene (reference sequence). CDR3 length: 11 residues. The CDR3 here is CSAPSGGLQYF. In DNA form, the CDR3 reads TGCAGTGCTCCAAGCGGGGGCCTCCAGTACTTC.

This clone was recorded a few times. The chain joins TRBV5-6 to TRBJ1-2; D is undetermined. The ends were cut back, 3 bases at V and 2 bases at J, with 8 bases in the middle. The CDR3 consists of 13 residues. Per germline, CDR1 SGHDT and CDR2 YYEEEE. The CDR3 here is CASSSQTNYGYTF. As DNA, the CDR3 is TGTGCCAGCAGCTCCCAGACAAACTATGGCTACACCTTC.

This clone appeared once. The rearrangement links TRBV5-1 to TRBJ1-1; unclear D gene. The CDR3 has 11 amino acids. Germline V gives CDR1 SGHRS, CDR2 YFSETQ. V lost 1 base and J lost 12, with 10 bases in between. CDR3 protein: CASSLYEESFF. The CDR3 nucleotides read TGCGCCAGCAGCTTGTATGAAGAGTCTTTCTTT. The full variable domain, with the rest looked up from reference TRBV5-1 and TRBJ1-1, is KAGVTQTPRYLIKTRGQQVTLSCSPISGHRSVSWYQQTPGQGLQFLFEYFSETQRNKGNFPGRFSGRQFSNSRSEMNVSTLELGDSALYLCASSLYEESFFGQGTRLTVV.

The count of this clone is one. This CDR3 is also generated by other DNA sequences in the sample. The J gene is TRBJ1-2, the V gene TRBV28, with 10 bases matching TRBD1. The J segment lost 7 bases and the V segment lost 5 bases, leaving 19 bases of the junction unmatched. Germline CDR1 and CDR2: MDHEN and SYDVKM. The CDR3 spans 18 residues. The CDR3 loop is CASSTLGQGSGPAGGYTF. The CDR3 DNA reads as TGTGCCAGCAGTACCTTGGGACAGGGGTCAGGCCCCGCCGGTGGCTACACCTTC.

The genes are TRBV7-9 and TRBJ2-7, with 7 bases matching TRBD2. This CDR3 has 14 amino acids. Germline V lookup: CDR1 SEHNR, CDR2 FQNEAQ (reference sequence). Germline trimming cut 2 bases from V and 6 bases from J; bases unmatched to any gene: 7. DNA of the CDR3: TGTGCCAGCAGCTTATCGCGGGGGACGGGCGAGCAGTACTTC. This sequence encodes CASSLSRGTGEQYF.

The sample holds one count of this clone. V and J are TRBV27 and TRBJ2-7, with D possibly TRBD2 on 6 matching bases. V lost 6 bases and J 3 bases, leaving 15 bases between the germline ends. Germline values: CDR1 MNHEY, CDR2 SMNVEV (reference sequence). The CDR3 is made up of 14 amino acids. The CDR3 region is CASSPPSDLYEQYF. The CDR3 coding sequence is TGTGCCAGCAGCCCACCTAGCGACCTCTACGAGCAGTACTTC.

This sequence joins TRBV10-3 and TRBJ1-1; maybe TRBD1 (6 bases). CDR1 is ENHRY and CDR2 is SYGVKD in the germline V gene. The CDR3 is made up of 14 amino acids. V lost 7 bases and J 3 bases, leaving 15 bases between the germline ends. CDR3 bases: TGTGCCATCACCCCGGGGGGCGAGTACACTGAAGCTTTCTTT. Amino acids: CAITPGGEYTEAFF.

This clone showed up just a few times. The V and J genes are TRBV7-9 and TRBJ2-5; D is perhaps TRBD1 (8 bases). Trimming took 8 bases from V and 5 from J, leaving 21 bases between them. The CDR3 extends over 15 amino acids. Germline V gene lookup returns CDR1 SEHNR and CDR2 FQNEAQ (reference sequence). The CDR3 sequence is CASSGARGREETQYF. CDR3 sequence (DNA): TGTGCCAGCTCTGGCGCCAGGGGGCGGGAGGAGACCCAGTACTTC.

CDR3 bases: TGTGCCAGCAGCCCCCGGGGACTTTCAGCTTATGGCTACACCTTC. Its protein product is CASSPRGLSAYGYTF. The chain couples TRBV11-2 to TRBJ1-2; D might be TRBD1 (5 bases). Between the trimmed V and J ends, which lost 5 bases and 5 bases, there was a span of 18 bases. The CDR3 loop spans 15 amino acids. Germline CDR1 is SGHAT and CDR2 is FQNNGV.

V gene TRBV7-9 combines with J gene TRBJ1-5, with D uncertain. The germline V gene has CDR1 SEHNR and CDR2 FQNEAQ (reference sequence). The CDR3 loop spans 13 amino acids. Between the trimmed V and J ends, which lost 3 bases and 7 bases, there was a span of 10 bases. CDR3 residues: CASSLMEEQPQHF. The CDR3 DNA follows: TGTGCCAGCAGCTTGATGGAGGAGCAGCCCCAGCATTTT.

The chain uses TRBV30 and TRBJ2-7, with 7 bases identical to TRBD2. CDR3 length: 11 amino acids. Per germline, CDR1 GTSNPN and CDR2 SVGIG (reference sequence). V shed 5 bases, J shed 4 bases, and the junction held 2 bases outside the gene matches. The CDR3 is CAWASGYEQYF. The CDR3 coding sequence is TGTGCCTGGGCTAGCGGATACGAGCAGTACTTC.